This T cell receptor beta chain emerged from a study of cytomegalovirus exposure and HLA in healthy donors. The study's findings and limits: The tendency of first-cohort TCR clusters to co-occur in the 90 to 150 validation repertoires emerged from a later analysis. It was around 160 TCR beta chains that were listed as cytomegalovirus-associated. Three CMV-associated chains proved CMV antigen-specific in vitro.

Data came from immunoSEQ multiplex PCR; TCRdb stores just in-frame clones and leaves some out. The table records 150,000 to 180,000 clones, about 88% of them present only once. Comments on this clone: As yet, its antigen is unknown.

V lost 6 bases to trimming and J lost 3 bases, with 9 bases between them. This CDR3 is 13 amino acids long. Germline CDR1 reads LNHDA; CDR2 reads SQIVND (reference sequence). Sequencing was done on a sample of PBMCs. The chain links TRBV19 to TRBJ1-5; D is perhaps TRBD1 (6 bases). The receptor comes from a man between 18 and 29 years old in good health and CMV-seropositive. This CDR3 reads CASSRDTNQPQHF. CDR3 in DNA: TGTGCCAGTAGCCGGGACACCAATCAGCCCCAGCATTTT.